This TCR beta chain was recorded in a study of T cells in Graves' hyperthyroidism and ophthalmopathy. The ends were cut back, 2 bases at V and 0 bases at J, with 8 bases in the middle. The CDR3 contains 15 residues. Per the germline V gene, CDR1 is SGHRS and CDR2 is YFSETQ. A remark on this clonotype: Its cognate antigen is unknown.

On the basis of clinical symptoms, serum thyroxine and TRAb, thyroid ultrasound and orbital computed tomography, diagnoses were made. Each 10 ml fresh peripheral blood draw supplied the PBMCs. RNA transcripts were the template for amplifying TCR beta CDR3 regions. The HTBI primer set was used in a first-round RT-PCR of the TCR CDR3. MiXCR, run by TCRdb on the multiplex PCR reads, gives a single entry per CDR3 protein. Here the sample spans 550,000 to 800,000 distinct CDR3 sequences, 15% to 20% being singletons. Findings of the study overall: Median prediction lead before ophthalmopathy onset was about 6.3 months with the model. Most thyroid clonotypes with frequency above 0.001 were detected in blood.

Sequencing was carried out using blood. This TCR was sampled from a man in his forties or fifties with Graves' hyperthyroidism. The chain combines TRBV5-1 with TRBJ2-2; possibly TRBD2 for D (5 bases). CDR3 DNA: TGCGCCAGCAGCTTTGGAGGTTCGAACACCGGGGAGCTGTTTTTT. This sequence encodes CASSFGGSNTGELFF.